This T cell receptor beta chain was obtained from a study of shared clonotypes between healthy human individuals. Study-wide background: The donor pool was made up of two women and a few men aged 18 to 49. CD4 naive and CD4 memory each took three plates per donor, while CD8 naive took two and CD8 memory one.

Germline-derived CDR1 and CDR2 are MDHEN and SYDVKM. The V gene lost 7 bases and the J gene lost 0 bases, with 22 bases spanning the gap. The CDR3 has 17 residues. On this clone itself: Its matching antigen is unknown.

Genomic DNA of every subset was divided equally among multiple immunoSEQ plates. TCRdb's copy holds only in-frame clones and misses some; the assay was immunoSEQ multiplex PCR. The table includes approximately 2,300,000 clones, under 95% detected once. Study conclusions and caveats: Naive subsets generally exceeded memory subsets in estimated richness.

Sample: naive CD4+ T cells from PBMCs. Indicated subset: CD45RA+ positively selected. This receptor was identified in a man aged 18 to 29 in good health. Some clones in this sample may be carry-over from other donors' samples. The gene calls are TRBV28 and TRBJ2-7; the D gene could be TRBD1 or TRBD2 (5 bases each). CDR3 loop: CASTPFFSPGTSYEQYF. CDR3 DNA: TGTGCCAGCACCCCTTTTTTCAGCCCCGGGACCTCCTACGAGCAGTACTTC. Together with reference TRBV28 and TRBJ2-7, the CDR3 gives the full variable domain: DVKVTQSSRYLVKRTGEKVFLECVQDMDHENMFWYRQDPGLGLRLIYFSYDVKMKEKGDIPEGYSVSREKKERFSLILESASTNQTSMYLCASTPFFSPGTSYEQYFGPGTRLTVT.